Reported below is one T cell receptor (beta chain). Many counts were recorded for this clonotype. Its antigen is unknown. No per-base quality is available; no much larger clone lies one base away. This specimen's time point label, per the study, means: persistent/refractory GD, antithyroid drugs over 5 years with positive TRAb. For both TCR sequencing and RNA sequencing, RNA was extracted from PBMCs using TRIzol. Graves' disease was diagnosed according to American Thyroid Association guidelines. The patients came from an endocrinology department in Xi'an, China. Each patient gave approximately 8.8 milliliters of peripheral blood, collected in an EDTA anticoagulant tube. Ficoll Paque Plus density gradient separation was used to isolate PBMCs, and no further T cell sorting was done. An Agilent 2100 Bioanalyzer and agarose gel were used to check RNA quality, while a NanoDrop 2000 measured RNA concentration.

The sample is drawn from a study of regulatory T cells in long-lasting Graves disease listed by TCRdb under 2021. Study-wide context: To count as having persistent Graves' disease, a patient had to have received antithyroid drug treatment for over 5 years with TSH receptor autoantibodies remaining persistently positive. A total of around 35 samples underwent TCR sequencing, from roughly 13 patients with persistent Graves' disease and roughly 20 patients with newly diagnosed Graves' disease. Persistent Graves' disease patients were compared with newly diagnosed Graves' disease patients by peripheral blood TCR sequencing and RNA sequencing. The study took place in China and was registered as a clinical trial. Antithyroid drugs had been taken for approximately 10 years on average by persistent Graves' disease patients in the clinical cohort. General conclusions and limits of the study: Sequencing and analysis were restricted to the TCR beta chain. TRBV28, TRBJ1-2 and TRBJ2-5 were preferentially used in persistent disease, while TRBV20-1 and TRBJ2-1 were favored in newly diagnosed disease. The study examined only peripheral blood because the primary lesion, thyroid tissue, could not be accessed. Compared with newly diagnosed patients, patients with persistent Graves' disease had lower TCR Shannon entropy and fewer highly expanded clones, which suggests clonal expansion. The small sample size was acknowledged by the authors as a limitation that may reduce accuracy. Patients with persistent disease shared more public clonotypes (fewer than 3,000) than newly diagnosed patients did (966).

Reading the germline V gene gives CDR1 SGHVS and CDR2 FQNEAQ. Trimming removed 5 bases from V and 4 bases from J, leaving 14 bases between the germline ends. Including the terminal cysteine and phenylalanine, the CDR3 comprises 14 residues. Only CDR3 DNA remains: 42 bases, in frame from the first base. The library was generated by multiplex PCR. TCRdb names Illumina HiSeq 4000 as the instrument used. TCR beta libraries were built with iRepertoire HTBI primers and Arm-PCR amplification of CDR3 regions. Before sequencing, the PCR products went through gel purification. For the original study's pipeline: Across samples, fewer than 70 TRBV and 12 to 15 TRBJ segments were identified and used for gene usage analysis of CDR3 amino acid clonotypes. Filtered high-quality paired reads were merged into contigs using COPE and FqMerger. BLAST was used to align contigs to IMGT TRBV, TRBD and TRBJ reference genes, and CDR3 was defined according to IMGT. Highly expanded clones were defined as clonotypes with a frequency above 0.1%. Repertoire diversity was measured by Shannon entropy, and V-J evenness by the Gini coefficient. Public clonotypes were defined as clonotypes shared by more than one individual. Through fastp at Q25 and MiXCR, TCRdb rebuilt clones from the public reads, retaining in-frame beta chains. Rows with one shared CDR3 protein collapse into an entry with the most common genes and DNA. TCRdb's processing, not the authors' own work, is the source of the V and J calls. The sample table shows approximately 400,000 distinct CDR3 sequences, and about a quarter are seen once. The ten largest account for about a quarter of the sample.

The sequence links TRBV7-8 to TRBJ1-1; TRBD1 is possibly the D segment (5 matching bases). The receptor was derived from a female donor with Graves disease. The sequencing here drew on peripheral blood mononuclear cells (PBMCs), taken when the disease was refractory, from a patient treated with antithyroid drugs. The nucleotides are TGTGCCAGCAGCAGCAGGGTTTCTAGCACTGAAGCTTTCTTT. This yields the protein CASSSRVSSTEAFF.